Below are 27 T cell receptor beta chains sequenced from a single sample in a study of identical twins (dated by TCRdb to about 2016). Library preparation employed 5' RACE. Sequencing was carried out with an Illumina HiSeq 2000. TCRdb cleaned the public reads at Q25 with fastp, built clones with MiXCR and kept in-frame beta chains. Every entry covers one CDR3 protein and lists the most common genes and DNA from its rows. Across this sample there are roughly 250,000 distinct CDR3 sequences, with over 13% seen only once. The ten most abundant clones make up 8.8% of the sample. The sequenced material came from memory (CD45RO+) T cells sorted from blood. The meaning of the sample's cell subset or site label: CD45RO+ enriched T cells. These receptors all stem from a young woman in good health.

This clonotype occurred a few times. The chain employs TRBV20-1 and TRBJ2-1, with 10 bases that match TRBD1. In germline, CDR1 is DFQATT, CDR2 SNEGSKA (reference sequence). The CDR3 runs 12 residues. With 5 bases clipped from V and 10 bases from J, the junction kept 5 bases outside the gene matches. The CDR3 DNA follows: TGCAGTGCTCTGGGACAGGGGAGAGAGCAGTTCTTC. Protein sequence: CSALGQGREQFF.

The chain joins TRBV5-6 to TRBJ2-3; D may match TRBD1 or TRBD2 (5 bases each). The CDR3 is 14 amino acids. Per the germline V gene, CDR1 is SGHDT and CDR2 is YYEEEE. With 6 bases removed from V and 4 bases from J, the gap between germline ends came to 15 bases. The CDR3 DNA follows: TGTGCCAGCACCCTGAGGGGCGCGGCAGATACGCAGTATTTT. It translates to CASTLRGAADTQYF. The variable domain in full, with the rest retrieved from reference TRBV5-6 and TRBJ2-3, is DAGVTQSPTHLIKTRGQQVTLRCSPKSGHDTVSWYQQALGQGPQFIFQYYEEEERQRGNFPDRFSGHQFPNYSSELNVNALLLGDSALYLCASTLRGAADTQYFGPGTRLTVL.

The gene calls are TRBV6-2 or TRBV6-3 and TRBJ2-1; no definite D call. The CDR3 has 14 residues. Germline V gene data show CDR1 as MNHEY and CDR2 as SVGEGT. Trimming stripped 4 bases from V and 10 bases from J, with 17 bases between. The CDR3 region has the DNA TGTGCCAGCAGTTCCCCTCTCGGACGGACCGAGCAGTTCTTC. Residues: CASSSPLGRTEQFF.

There are many counts of this clonotype. The rearrangement links TRBV5-5 to TRBJ2-7; D gene ambiguous. CDR1 and CDR2 from the germline V gene are SGHKS and YYEKEE (reference sequence). V was trimmed by 7 bases and J by 1 base, leaving 15 bases between them. This CDR3 is 14 amino acids long. The CDR3 region has the DNA TGTGCCAGCGAGCCGACGGACGGATCCTACGAGCAGTACTTC. Its protein is CASEPTDGSYEQYF.

This clonotype was counted ten times or more. The chain has TRBV12-3 or TRBV12-4 and TRBJ2-3; tentative D call: TRBD2 (6 bases). This CDR3 region has 14 residues. The germline V and J ends were trimmed by 6 bases and 0 bases, with 10 bases remaining between them. The CDR3 is CASRIGTSTDTQYF. The CDR3 nucleotides read TGTGCCAGCAGAATAGGGACTAGCACAGATACGCAGTATTTT.

This clonotype was found many times. J is TRBJ2-7 and V is TRBV18; D is unclear. Germline V gives CDR1 KGHSH, CDR2 LQKENI. The length of the CDR3 is 13 residues. V lost 6 bases and J 3 bases, leaving 12 bases between the germline ends. The CDR3 sequence: CASSRSHSYEQYF. For the CDR3, the DNA is TGTGCCAGCTCCAGATCTCACAGCTACGAGCAGTACTTC.

This clonotype was counted between two and nine times. The chain uses TRBV20-1 and TRBJ2-5; D ambiguous. The CDR3 covers 11 residues. The ends were cut back, 4 bases at V and 5 bases at J, with 8 bases in the middle. Germline V CDR1 and CDR2: DFQATT, SNEGSKA (reference sequence). In nucleotides, the CDR3 is TGCAGTGCTACCCTCTGGGAGACCCAGTACTTC. The encoded protein is CSATLWETQYF.

In this sample, this clonotype turned up many times. This chain uses TRBV10-3 with TRBJ1-2, with D possibly TRBD1 on 6 matching bases. The CDR3 contains 14 residues. Germline CDR1 and CDR2: ENHRY and SYGVKD. V shed 5 bases and J shed 0 bases, with 10 bases lying between them. This CDR3 is CAISRTEANYGYTF. The CDR3 bases are TGTGCCATCAGTAGGACAGAAGCTAACTATGGCTACACCTTC.

The chain recombines TRBV6-5 with TRBJ1-3; 8 bases are a match to TRBD1. The V gene end was trimmed by 2 bases and the J gene end by 8 bases; junction bases not matched to a gene: 5. The length of the CDR3 is 14 residues. CDR1 is MNHEY and CDR2 is SVGAGI in the germline V gene. The DNA for the CDR3 is TGTGCCAGCAGTTACCGGGGACAGGTCGACACCATATATTTT. It codes for CASSYRGQVDTIYF.

This clonotype was found many times. CDR3 DNA: TGTGCCACCAGCACCCCTTCAACGGGAGAAAGTGAGTTCTTC. Amino acids: CATSTPSTGESEFF. The chain recombines TRBV15 with TRBJ2-1, with TRBD2 as a possible D gene (6 bases). CDR1 LNHNV and CDR2 YYDKDF come from the germline V gene (reference sequence). The CDR3 totals 14 residues. The V end lost 4 bases, the J end lost 14 bases, and 21 bases lay between the germline ends. Based on the CDR3 plus reference TRBV15 and TRBJ2-1, the full variable domain is DAMVIQNPRYQVTQFGKPVTLSCSQTLNHNVMYWYQQKSSQAPKLLFHYYDKDFNNEADTPDNFQSRRPNTSFCFLDIRSPGLGDTAMYLCATSTPSTGESEFFGPGTRLTVL.

The genes are TRBV7-6 and TRBJ2-2; TRBD2 is a possible D gene (6 bases). Germline V gives CDR1 SGHVS, CDR2 FNYEAQ. With 6 bases removed from V and 5 bases from J, the gap between germline ends came to 16 bases. This CDR3 is built from 15 residues. DNA for the CDR3: TGTGCCAGCAGTTCCCCGGGACTGCGAACCGGGGAGCTGTTTTTT. Residues: CASSSPGLRTGELFF.

This clonotype was detected a few times. V and J are TRBV3-1 and TRBJ2-5; 12 positions agree with TRBD1. Germline lookup yields CDR1 LGHDT and CDR2 YNNKEL (reference sequence). J gave up 5 bases and V 3 bases, and 7 bases lay outside the gene matches. The CDR3 consists of 16 residues. The CDR3 is CASSQRGQGARETQYF. For the CDR3, the DNA is TGTGCCAGCAGCCAGCGGGGACAGGGGGCTCGGGAGACCCAGTACTTC.

V is TRBV27 and J is TRBJ2-7; D not resolved. Germline V gives CDR1 MNHEY, CDR2 SMNVEV (reference sequence). V dropped 8 bases and J dropped 4 bases, with 12 bases sitting between them. This CDR3 contains 12 residues. The CDR3 nucleotides read TGTGCCAGCTCCCCCTCCAAGTACGAGCAGTACTTC. This codes for CASSPSKYEQYF.

The chain joins TRBV6-1 to TRBJ1-1, with a weak D call TRBD1 (6 bases). The CDR3 spans 14 residues. In germline, CDR1 is MNHNS, CDR2 SASEGT. V was pared by 6 bases and J by 4 bases, with 15 bases between. This CDR3 is CASSNRVLVTEAFF. CDR3 sequence (DNA): TGTGCCAGCAGCAACAGGGTGTTGGTCACTGAAGCTTTCTTT.

Only a few counts were recorded for this clonotype. V and J are TRBV6-1 and TRBJ2-7; 9 bases fit TRBD1. This CDR3 has 14 residues. In germline, CDR1 is MNHNS, CDR2 SASEGT. The V segment lost 9 bases and the J segment 3 bases; nucleotides outside the gene matches: 9. The CDR3 spells CASRSGQGVYEQYF. The CDR3 DNA follows: TGTGCCAGTCGGTCGGGACAGGGAGTCTACGAGCAGTACTTC.

This clonotype came up a few times. The chain links TRBV18 to TRBJ2-7, with TRBD1 identical over 7 bases. V lost 3 bases and J lost 1; bases outside the gene matches: 3. Germline V gene data show CDR1 as KGHSH and CDR2 as LQKENI. This CDR3 has 14 amino acids. The chain's CDR3 is CASSPVQGSYEQYF. CDR3 sequence (DNA): TGTGCCAGCTCACCCGTACAGGGGTCCTACGAGCAGTACTTC.

The chain employs TRBV5-1 and TRBJ1-5; D might be TRBD1 (5 bases). V dropped 0 bases and J dropped 8 bases, with 12 bases sitting between them. The V gene's germline CDR1 is SGHRS and CDR2 YFSETQ. The CDR3 has 14 amino acids. The CDR3 region is CASSLGQGKEPQHF. The DNA for the CDR3 is TGCGCCAGCAGCTTGGGTCAGGGAAAGGAGCCCCAGCATTTT.

The sample holds a few counts of this clonotype. The rearrangement uses TRBV28 and TRBJ1-1; perhaps TRBD1 as D (5 bases). The V end lost 2 bases, the J end lost 9 bases, and 10 bases lay between the germline ends. Germline assignment: CDR1 MDHEN and CDR2 SYDVKM. This CDR3 region has 12 residues. The CDR3 DNA follows: TGTGCCAGCAGTTTAACCAGGGATAAAGCTTTCTTT. Residues: CASSLTRDKAFF.

This chain uses TRBV4-1 with TRBJ2-5, with D unresolved. The germline V gene encodes CDR1 MGHRA and CDR2 YSYEKL. CDR3 length: 13 amino acids. V was shortened by 4 bases and J by 5 bases, with 11 bases between the two germline ends. The CDR3 spells CASSRLATETQYF. CDR3 sequence (DNA): TGCGCCAGCAGCCGATTAGCTACTGAGACCCAGTACTTC.

This clonotype was observed many times. This sequence joins TRBV2 and TRBJ1-1; D unresolved. This CDR3 spans 11 amino acids. Germline assignment: CDR1 SNHLY and CDR2 FYNNEI. Trimming pared 4 bases from V and 8 bases from J, leaving 8 bases between. CDR3 bases: TGTGCCAGCAGTGTGGAGAAAGAAGCTTTCTTT. This encodes CASSVEKEAFF.

This clonotype appeared a few times. V usage is TRBV5-1 and J usage is TRBJ2-6; the D is unclear. The CDR3 extends over 15 amino acids. The germline V gene has CDR1 SGHRS and CDR2 YFSETQ. The V end lost 5 bases, the J end lost 0 bases, and 9 bases lay between the germline ends. CDR3 sequence reads: CASSSIASGANVLTF. CDR3 nucleotide sequence: TGCGCCAGCAGTTCGATCGCCTCTGGGGCCAACGTCCTGACTTTC.

CDR3 loop: CASSHGRGSYEQYF. The CDR3 DNA reads TGTGCCAGCAGCCACGGACGCGGCTCCTACGAGCAGTACTTC. The rearrangement joins TRBV9 to TRBJ2-7; D unclear. With 4 bases removed from V and 0 bases from J, the gap between germline ends came to 11 bases. The germline V gene has CDR1 SGDLS and CDR2 YYNGEE. The CDR3 is made up of 14 amino acids.

This clonotype appeared a few times. The genes are TRBV14 and TRBJ2-7, with D perhaps TRBD1 (6 bases). Germline values: CDR1 SGHDN, CDR2 FVKESK. The CDR3 sequence is 15 residues long. The V gene lost 0 bases and the J gene lost 3 bases, with 12 bases spanning the gap. CDR3 amino acids: CASSQDTGYDYEQYF. CDR3 coding DNA: TGTGCCAGCAGCCAAGATACAGGGTATGACTACGAGCAGTACTTC. Supplemented by reference TRBV14 and TRBJ2-7, the full variable domain reads EAGVTQFPSHSVIEKGQTVTLRCDPISGHDNLYWYRRVMGKEIKFLLHFVKESKQDESGMPNNRFLAERTGGTYSTLKVQPAELEDSGVYFCASSQDTGYDYEQYFGPGTRLTVT.

This clonotype turned up a few times. The chain employs TRBV5-1 and TRBJ1-1; 11 nucleotides match TRBD1. Germline CDR1 is SGHRS and CDR2 is YFSETQ. The CDR3 totals 15 residues. The junction had 13 bases not matched to a gene; V was cut back by 4 bases and J by 11 bases. CDR3 sequence: CASSLDRGRIVRAFF. DNA of the CDR3: TGCGCCAGCAGCCTGGACAGGGGGCGAATTGTGAGGGCTTTCTTT.

This clonotype came up a few times. The gene calls are TRBV3-1 and TRBJ1-2, with 7 positions matching TRBD1. The CDR3 length is 13 residues. CDR1 and CDR2 from the germline V gene are LGHDT and YNNKEL (reference sequence). J lost 4 bases, V lost 4 bases, and 3 bases had no gene match. This CDR3 reads CASSRQGSYGYTF. DNA of the CDR3: TGTGCCAGCAGCCGACAGGGATCCTATGGCTACACCTTC.

The V gene is TRBV6-5, the J gene TRBJ2-2; 8 positions match TRBD2. The CDR3 spans 16 residues. Germline trimming cut 2 bases from V and 7 bases from J; bases unmatched to any gene: 9. Looked up from germline, CDR1 is MNHEY and CDR2 is SVGAGI. The CDR3 bases are TGTGCCAGCAGTTACCCTCGGGGGGGCGGGCTCGGGGAGCTGTTTTTT. It codes for CASSYPRGGGLGELFF.

This clonotype occurred many times. The chain joins TRBV27 to TRBJ2-1; no clear D. The CDR3 has 15 amino acids. Trimming cost V 1 base and J 0 bases, with 7 bases left between them. CDR1 MNHEY and CDR2 SMNVEV come from the germline V gene (reference sequence). The DNA for the CDR3 is TGTGCCAGCAGTTTATGGGCAACCTCCTACAATGAGCAGTTCTTC. This sequence encodes CASSLWATSYNEQFF.